This paragraph reports one T cell receptor (beta chain). The antigen it binds to is not known. Base qualities were left out, and no much larger clone turns up one base away. Other DNA sequences in this sample translate to the same CDR3. TCRbeta CDR3 regions were amplified from genomic DNA using the immunoSEQ Assay, a bias-controlled multiplex PCR. The paper's data handling went like this. Within the assay, amplification of reference gene primers was used to estimate how many nucleated cells each sample contained. To quantify the absolute abundance of each unique TCRbeta CDR3 rearrangement, sequence reads were collapsed and filtered. Productive Simpson clonality was computed per sample as the square root of Simpson's diversity index over productive rearrangements. TCRdb re-hosts the immuneACCESS table, in-frame sequences only. Its copies lack some clones; in the studies checked, an unresolved V gene accounts for under half of them, and the cause for the rest is not known. V and J calls and clone size come straight from that table; D and trimming were deduced from the DNA. This sample is represented by about 200,000 clones; 84% of them were singletons. Approximately 8.1% of the sample is held by the ten biggest clonotypes.

This sample was included in a study of blood T cell repertoires in COVID-19 (TCRdb year 2020). The study in broad terms: Collaborator samples came from the United States, Italy and Spain and covered acute and convalescent phases of COVID-19. The material from the prospective study consisted of cDNA or gDNA derived from T cells, B-cell-depleted T cells, or PBMCs. Deeply sampled blood TCRbeta repertoires from subjects exposed to, actively infected with, or recovered from COVID-19 were included in the dataset. The repertoires were released in a freely available public database meant as a resource for research on the immune response to SARS-CoV-2. Samples were obtained from the ongoing ImmuneRACE study (first 160 participants) and from roughly 1,300 subjects provided by 6 global collaborators. Sample metadata almost always included a de-identified subject ID, COVID-19 status, age in years and sex. HLA class I and class II types, where available, came from metadata supplied by the sample provider rather than from assay-based typing.

What the research found in general, with its limitations: The quantity of clinical and demographic metadata differed by source and by participant and was supplied without curation.

Whole blood was collected in K2EDTA tubes by collaborating institutions according to the institutions' own protocols. For TCRbeta analysis, collaborators shipped samples in one of three forms: frozen whole blood, isolated PBMCs, or DNA extracted from either of those sample types. The clonotype comes from a woman in her fifties or sixties with active or convalescent COVID-19. Source material: peripheral blood.

The DNA sequence is TGTGCCACCAGTGACCCAGGGTATGAGCAGTTCTTC. Translated, this gives CATSDPGYEQFF. The V and J segments used are TRBV24-1 and TRBJ2-1; a weak D assignment points to TRBD1 (5 bases agree). Relative to germline, V is 4 bases shorter and J is 8 bases shorter, with 8 bases between their ends. The CDR3 contains 12 residues, cysteine and phenylalanine counted. Only the CDR3 region is kept as DNA, spanning 36 bases read in frame from base 1. CDR1 and CDR2 (KGHDR, SFDVKD) derive from the germline V gene.